The 7 T cell receptor beta chains in this list originate from one sample, sequenced in a study of blood T cell repertoires in COVID-19. The repertoire was sequenced with immunoSEQ multiplex PCR; TCRdb's copy has only in-frame clones and lacks some. The table shows approximately 220,000 clones, with about 85% occurring only once. The sequenced material came from PBMCs or T cells enriched from blood (not recorded which). These receptors came from a man aged 35 to 55 who had recovered from COVID-19.

This clone was detected only once. V gene TRBV29-1 combines with J gene TRBJ2-5; D perhaps matches TRBD1 (5 bases). Germline CDR1 reads SQVTM; CDR2 reads ANQGSEA. V dropped 4 bases and J dropped 2 bases, with 8 bases sitting between them. This CDR3 spans 12 amino acids. CDR3: CSVVDRQETQYF. As DNA, the CDR3 is TGCAGCGTTGTCGACAGACAAGAGACCCAGTACTTC.

This chain links TRBV28 with TRBJ2-7; tentatively, D is TRBD2 (5 bases). V was cut by 3 bases and J by 4 bases, with 16 bases left in between. From germline, CDR1 is MDHEN and CDR2 SYDVKM. The CDR3 sequence is 15 residues long. CDR3 region: CASSFYGTSPYEQYF. The CDR3 DNA follows: TGTGCCAGCAGTTTCTACGGAACTAGTCCTTACGAGCAGTACTTC. Full variable domain (outside the CDR3, taken from reference TRBV28 and TRBJ2-7): DVKVTQSSRYLVKRTGEKVFLECVQDMDHENMFWYRQDPGLGLRLIYFSYDVKMKEKGDIPEGYSVSREKKERFSLILESASTNQTSMYLCASSFYGTSPYEQYFGPGTRLTVT.

Only one count was recorded for this clone. The V gene is TRBV5-1, the J gene TRBJ2-3, with 11 bases fitting TRBD2. Germline trimming cut 4 bases from V and 4 bases from J; bases unmatched to any gene: 8. This CDR3 comprises 16 residues. CDR1 is SGHRS, CDR2 YFSETQ, per germline. The CDR3 DNA follows: TGCGCCAGCAGCCCCCTAGCGGGAGGTTCGTCAGATACGCAGTATTTT. It specifies CASSPLAGGSSDTQYF.

This chain links TRBV27 with TRBJ2-5; TRBD1 is a possible D gene (5 bases). CDR3 length: 14 residues. V lost 0 bases and J 3 bases, leaving 8 bases between the germline ends. CDR1 and CDR2 from the germline V gene are MNHEY and SMNVEV (reference sequence). CDR3 DNA: TGTGCCAGCAGTTTATCCCCCAGGGAAGAGACCCAGTACTTC. Translating it yields CASSLSPREETQYF.

The chain is built from TRBV5-4 and TRBJ2-2; 11 positions agree with TRBD2. CDR1 and CDR2 (germline): SGHNT, YYREEE (reference sequence). This CDR3 is 16 amino acids long. J gave up 6 bases and V 0 bases, and 4 bases lay outside the gene matches. The CDR3 DNA follows: TGTGCCAGCAGCTTGGCGTCTAGCGGGAGGCCCGGGGAGCTGTTTTTT. Protein product: CASSLASSGRPGELFF.

The gene calls are TRBV7-3 and TRBJ2-3, with 8 nucleotides matching TRBD2. In germline, CDR1 is SGHTA, CDR2 FQGTGA. CDR3 length equals 12 residues. The V and J ends lost 5 bases and 7 bases, in that order; junction bases with no gene match: 2. This CDR3 is CASSPGGNTQYF. The CDR3, as DNA: TGTGCCAGCAGCCCGGGGGGGAATACGCAGTATTTT.

The chain employs TRBV6-5 and TRBJ2-7; tentatively, D is TRBD1 (6 bases). V was clipped by 6 bases and J by 2 bases, with 14 bases between them. The germline V gene encodes CDR1 MNHEY and CDR2 SVGAGI. This CDR3 has 14 residues. CDR3 nucleotide sequence: TGTGCCAGCAGCTTAGGCAGGGGAACCTACGAGCAGTACTTC. It yields the protein CASSLGRGTYEQYF.